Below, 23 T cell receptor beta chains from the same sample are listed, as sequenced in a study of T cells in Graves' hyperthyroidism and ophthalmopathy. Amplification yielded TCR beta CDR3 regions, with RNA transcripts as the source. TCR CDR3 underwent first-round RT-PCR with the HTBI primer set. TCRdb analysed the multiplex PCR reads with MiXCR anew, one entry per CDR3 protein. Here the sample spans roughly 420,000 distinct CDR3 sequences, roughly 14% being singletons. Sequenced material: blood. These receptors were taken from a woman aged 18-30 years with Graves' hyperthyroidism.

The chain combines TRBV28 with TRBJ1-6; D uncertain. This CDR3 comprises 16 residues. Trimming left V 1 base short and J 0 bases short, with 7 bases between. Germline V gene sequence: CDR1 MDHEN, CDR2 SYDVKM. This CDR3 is CASSLSGSSYNSPLHF. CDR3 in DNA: TGTGCCAGCAGTTTATCCGGAAGCTCCTATAATTCACCCCTCCACTTT.

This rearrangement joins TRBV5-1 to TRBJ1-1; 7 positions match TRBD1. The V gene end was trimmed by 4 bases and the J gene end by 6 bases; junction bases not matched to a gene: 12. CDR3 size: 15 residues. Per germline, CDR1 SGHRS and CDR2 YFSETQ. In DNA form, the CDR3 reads TGCGCCAGCAGCCCCCTAGCCGGGACAGCCTCTGAAGCTTTCTTT. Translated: CASSPLAGTASEAFF.

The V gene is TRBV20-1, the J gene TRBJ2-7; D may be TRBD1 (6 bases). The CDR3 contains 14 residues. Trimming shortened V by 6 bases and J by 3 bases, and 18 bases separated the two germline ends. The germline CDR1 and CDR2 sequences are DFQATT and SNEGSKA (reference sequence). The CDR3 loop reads CSARQFRGGYEQYF. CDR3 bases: TGCAGTGCCCGACAGTTCAGGGGCGGCTACGAGCAGTACTTC.

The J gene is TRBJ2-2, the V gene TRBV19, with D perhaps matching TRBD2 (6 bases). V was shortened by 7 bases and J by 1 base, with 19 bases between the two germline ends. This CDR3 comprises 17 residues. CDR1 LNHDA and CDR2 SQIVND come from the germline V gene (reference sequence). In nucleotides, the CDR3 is TGTGCCAGTACCAAAATGGGACTCATGGTGAACACCGGGGAGCTGTTTTTT. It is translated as CASTKMGLMVNTGELFF.

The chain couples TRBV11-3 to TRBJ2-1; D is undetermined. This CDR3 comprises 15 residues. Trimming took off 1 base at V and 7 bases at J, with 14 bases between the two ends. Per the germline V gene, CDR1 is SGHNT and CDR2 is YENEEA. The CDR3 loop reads CASSLGTTKINEQFF. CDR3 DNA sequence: TGTGCCAGCAGCTTAGGTACTACAAAGATAAATGAGCAGTTCTTC.

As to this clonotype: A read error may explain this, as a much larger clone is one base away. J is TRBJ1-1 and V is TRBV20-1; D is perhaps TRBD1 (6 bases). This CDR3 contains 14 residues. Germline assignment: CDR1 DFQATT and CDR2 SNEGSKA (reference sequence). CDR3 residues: CSAPDRYGNTDAFF. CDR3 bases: TGCAGTGCCCCCGACAGGTATGGGAACACTGACGCTTTCTTT.

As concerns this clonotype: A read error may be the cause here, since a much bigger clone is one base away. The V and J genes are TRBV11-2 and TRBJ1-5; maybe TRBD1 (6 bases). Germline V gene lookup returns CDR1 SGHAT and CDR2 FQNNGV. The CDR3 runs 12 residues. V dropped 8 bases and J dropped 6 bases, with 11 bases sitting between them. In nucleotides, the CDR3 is TGTGCCAGCGTGGGGGCGGGTCAGCCCCAGCATTTT. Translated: CASVGAGQPQHF.

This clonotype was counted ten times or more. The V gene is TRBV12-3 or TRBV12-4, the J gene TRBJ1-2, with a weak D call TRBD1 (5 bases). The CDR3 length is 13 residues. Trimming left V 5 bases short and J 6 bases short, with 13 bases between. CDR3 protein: CASSLGRVDGYTF. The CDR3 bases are TGTGCCAGCAGTCTGGGCAGGGTGGATGGCTACACCTTC.

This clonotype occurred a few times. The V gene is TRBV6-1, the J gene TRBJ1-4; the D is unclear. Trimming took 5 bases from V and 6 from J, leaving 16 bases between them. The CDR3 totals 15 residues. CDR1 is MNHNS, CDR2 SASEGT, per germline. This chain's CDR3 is CASSYPFRYHEKLFF. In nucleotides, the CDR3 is TGTGCCAGCAGTTACCCCTTCCGTTACCATGAAAAACTGTTTTTT.

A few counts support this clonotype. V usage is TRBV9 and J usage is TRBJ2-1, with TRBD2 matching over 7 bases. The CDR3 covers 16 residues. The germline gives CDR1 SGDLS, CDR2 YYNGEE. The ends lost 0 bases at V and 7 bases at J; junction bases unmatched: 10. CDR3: CASSVEAGVQWNEQFF. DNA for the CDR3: TGTGCCAGCAGCGTAGAGGCGGGAGTTCAATGGAATGAGCAGTTCTTC. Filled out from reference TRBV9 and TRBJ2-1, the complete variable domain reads DSGVTQTPKHLITATGQRVTLRCSPRSGDLSVYWYQQSLDQGLQFLIQYYNGEERAKGNILERFSAQQFPDLHSELNLSSLELGDSALYFCASSVEAGVQWNEQFFGPGTRLTVL.

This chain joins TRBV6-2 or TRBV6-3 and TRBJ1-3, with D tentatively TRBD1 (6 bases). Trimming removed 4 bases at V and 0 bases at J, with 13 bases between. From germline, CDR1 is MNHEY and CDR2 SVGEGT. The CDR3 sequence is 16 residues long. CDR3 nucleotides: TGTGCCAGCAGTTTACAGGGAAGAAACTCTGGAAACACCATATATTTT. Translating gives CASSLQGRNSGNTIYF.

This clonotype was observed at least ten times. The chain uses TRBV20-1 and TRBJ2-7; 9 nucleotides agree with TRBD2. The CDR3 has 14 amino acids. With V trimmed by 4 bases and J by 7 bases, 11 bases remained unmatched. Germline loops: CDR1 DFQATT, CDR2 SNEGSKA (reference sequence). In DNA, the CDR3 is TGCAGTGCTACTAGCGGGGAGCCGGTGGGGGAGCAGTACTTC. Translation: CSATSGEPVGEQYF.

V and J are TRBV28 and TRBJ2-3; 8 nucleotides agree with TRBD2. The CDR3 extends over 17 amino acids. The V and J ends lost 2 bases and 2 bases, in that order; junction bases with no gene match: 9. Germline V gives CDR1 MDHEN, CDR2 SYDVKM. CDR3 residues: CASSLGRTSLNTDTQYF. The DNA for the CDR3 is TGTGCCAGCAGTTTAGGTCGGACTAGCCTTAACACAGATACGCAGTATTTT.

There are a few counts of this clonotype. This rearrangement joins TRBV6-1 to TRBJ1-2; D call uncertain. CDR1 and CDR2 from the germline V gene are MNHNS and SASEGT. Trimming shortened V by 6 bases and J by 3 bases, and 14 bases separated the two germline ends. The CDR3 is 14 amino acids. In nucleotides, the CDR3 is TGTGCCAGCAGCTCCCGAAGAGCAGACTATGGCTACACCTTC. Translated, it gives CASSSRRADYGYTF.

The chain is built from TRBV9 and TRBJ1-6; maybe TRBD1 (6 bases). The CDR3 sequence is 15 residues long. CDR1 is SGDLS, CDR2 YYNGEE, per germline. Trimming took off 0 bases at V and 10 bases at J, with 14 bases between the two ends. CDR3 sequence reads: CASSVDGGRESPLHF. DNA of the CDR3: TGTGCCAGCAGCGTAGACGGGGGGCGAGAATCACCCCTCCACTTT.

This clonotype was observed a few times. The CDR3 bases are TGCAGTGCTAGAATAGGGATCGTTTCACCCCTCCACTTT. It specifies CSARIGIVSPLHF. This chain uses TRBV20-1 with TRBJ1-6; D call uncertain. Per germline, CDR1 DFQATT and CDR2 SNEGSKA (reference sequence). The CDR3 is 13 residues long. The V end was cut by 2 bases, the J end by 9 bases, with 11 bases between.

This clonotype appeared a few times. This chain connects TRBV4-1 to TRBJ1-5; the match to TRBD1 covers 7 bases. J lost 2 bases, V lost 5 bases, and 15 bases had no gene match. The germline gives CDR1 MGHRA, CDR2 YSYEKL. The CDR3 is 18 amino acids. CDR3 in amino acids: CASSSRLTGQYGNQPQHF. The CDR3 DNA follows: TGCGCCAGCAGCTCCCGGTTGACAGGGCAATATGGCAATCAGCCCCAGCATTTT.

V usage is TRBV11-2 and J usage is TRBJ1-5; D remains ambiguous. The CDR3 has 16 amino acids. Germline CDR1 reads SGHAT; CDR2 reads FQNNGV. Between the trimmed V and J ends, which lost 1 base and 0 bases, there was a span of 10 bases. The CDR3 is CASSLVASYSNQPQHF. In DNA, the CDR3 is TGTGCCAGCAGCTTAGTCGCCAGTTATAGCAATCAGCCCCAGCATTTT.

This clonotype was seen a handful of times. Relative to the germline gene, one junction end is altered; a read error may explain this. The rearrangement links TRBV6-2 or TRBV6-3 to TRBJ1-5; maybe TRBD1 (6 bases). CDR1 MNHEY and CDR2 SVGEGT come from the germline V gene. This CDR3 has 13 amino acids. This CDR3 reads CGSGRGPNQPQHF. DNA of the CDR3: TGTGGCAGCGGCAGGGGACCGAATCAGCCCCAGCATTTT.

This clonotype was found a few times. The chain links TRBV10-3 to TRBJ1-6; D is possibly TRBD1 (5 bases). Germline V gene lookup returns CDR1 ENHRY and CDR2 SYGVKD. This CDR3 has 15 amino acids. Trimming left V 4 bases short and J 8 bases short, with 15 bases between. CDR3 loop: CAISVSQGGDSPLHF. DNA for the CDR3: TGTGCCATCAGTGTGAGTCAGGGAGGTGATTCACCCCTCCACTTT.

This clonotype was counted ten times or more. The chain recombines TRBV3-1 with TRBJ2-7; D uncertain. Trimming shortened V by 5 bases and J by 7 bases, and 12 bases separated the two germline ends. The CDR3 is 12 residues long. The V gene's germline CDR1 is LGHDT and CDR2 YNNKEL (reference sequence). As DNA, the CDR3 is TGTGCCAGCAGCACAAATGACGGAGAGCAGTACTTC. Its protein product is CASSTNDGEQYF.

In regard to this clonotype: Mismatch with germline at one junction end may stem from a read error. DNA of the CDR3: TGTGCCGGCAGCGAGGGGGCACGGGAGACCCAGTACTTC. The encoded protein is CAGSEGARETQYF. This rearrangement joins TRBV28 to TRBJ2-5; 7 bases agree with TRBD1. Germline V CDR1 and CDR2: MDHEN, SYDVKM. CDR3 size: 13 residues.

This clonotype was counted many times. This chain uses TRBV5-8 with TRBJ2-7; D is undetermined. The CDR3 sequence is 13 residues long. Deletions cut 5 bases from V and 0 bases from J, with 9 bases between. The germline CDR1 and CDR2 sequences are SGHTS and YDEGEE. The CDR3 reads CASRDASSYEQYF. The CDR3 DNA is TGTGCCAGCAGGGACGCTAGCTCCTACGAGCAGTACTTC. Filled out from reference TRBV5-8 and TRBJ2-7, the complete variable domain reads EAGVTQSPTHLIKTRGQQATLRCSPISGHTSVYWYQQALGLGLQFLLWYDEGEERNRGNFPPRFSGRQFPNYSSELNVNALELEDSALYLCASRDASSYEQYFGPGTRLTVT.